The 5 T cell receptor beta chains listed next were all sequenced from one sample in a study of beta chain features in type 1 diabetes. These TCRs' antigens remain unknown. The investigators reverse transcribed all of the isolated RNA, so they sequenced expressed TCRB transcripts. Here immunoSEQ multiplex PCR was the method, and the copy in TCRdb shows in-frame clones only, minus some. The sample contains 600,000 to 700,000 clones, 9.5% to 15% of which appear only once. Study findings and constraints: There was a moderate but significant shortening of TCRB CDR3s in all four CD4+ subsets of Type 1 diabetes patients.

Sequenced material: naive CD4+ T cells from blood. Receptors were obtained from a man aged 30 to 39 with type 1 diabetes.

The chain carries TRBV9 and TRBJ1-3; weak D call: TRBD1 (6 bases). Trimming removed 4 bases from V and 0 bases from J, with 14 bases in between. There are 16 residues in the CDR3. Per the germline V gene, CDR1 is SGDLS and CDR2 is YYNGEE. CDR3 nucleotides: TGTGCCAGCAGCCTTGCAGGGGTGCTCTCTGGAAACACCATATATTTT. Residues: CASSLAGVLSGNTIYF.

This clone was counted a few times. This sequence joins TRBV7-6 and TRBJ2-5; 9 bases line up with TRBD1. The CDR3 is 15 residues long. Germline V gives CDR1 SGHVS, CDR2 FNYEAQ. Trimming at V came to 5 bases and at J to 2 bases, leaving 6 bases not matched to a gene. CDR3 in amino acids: CASSEGTGWQETQYF. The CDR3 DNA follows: TGTGCCAGCAGCGAGGGGACAGGGTGGCAAGAGACCCAGTACTTC. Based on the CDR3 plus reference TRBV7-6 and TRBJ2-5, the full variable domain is GAGVSQSPRYKVTKRGQDVALRCDPISGHVSLYWYRQALGQGPEFLTYFNYEAQQDKSGLPNDRFSAERPEGSISTLTIQRTEQRDSAMYRCASSEGTGWQETQYFGPGTRLLVL.

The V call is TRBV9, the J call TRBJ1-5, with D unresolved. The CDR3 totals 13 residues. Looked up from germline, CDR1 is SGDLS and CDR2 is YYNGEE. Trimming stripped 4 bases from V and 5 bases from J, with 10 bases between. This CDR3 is CASSPGEYQPQHF. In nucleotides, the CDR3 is TGTGCCAGCAGCCCCGGAGAGTATCAGCCCCAGCATTTT.

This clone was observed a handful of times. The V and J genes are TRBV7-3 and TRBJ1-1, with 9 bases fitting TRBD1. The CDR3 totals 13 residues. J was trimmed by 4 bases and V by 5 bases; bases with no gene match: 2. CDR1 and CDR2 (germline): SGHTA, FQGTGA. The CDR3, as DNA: TGTGCCAGCAGCGGGACAGGGAGCACTGAAGCTTTCTTT. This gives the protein CASSGTGSTEAFF.

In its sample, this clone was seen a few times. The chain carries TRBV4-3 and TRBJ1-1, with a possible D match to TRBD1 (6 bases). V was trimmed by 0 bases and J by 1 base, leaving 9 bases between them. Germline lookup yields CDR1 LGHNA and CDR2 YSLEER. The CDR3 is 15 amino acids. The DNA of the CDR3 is TGCGCCAGCAGCCAAGATACAGGGAGGAACACTGAAGCTTTCTTT. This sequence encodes CASSQDTGRNTEAFF.